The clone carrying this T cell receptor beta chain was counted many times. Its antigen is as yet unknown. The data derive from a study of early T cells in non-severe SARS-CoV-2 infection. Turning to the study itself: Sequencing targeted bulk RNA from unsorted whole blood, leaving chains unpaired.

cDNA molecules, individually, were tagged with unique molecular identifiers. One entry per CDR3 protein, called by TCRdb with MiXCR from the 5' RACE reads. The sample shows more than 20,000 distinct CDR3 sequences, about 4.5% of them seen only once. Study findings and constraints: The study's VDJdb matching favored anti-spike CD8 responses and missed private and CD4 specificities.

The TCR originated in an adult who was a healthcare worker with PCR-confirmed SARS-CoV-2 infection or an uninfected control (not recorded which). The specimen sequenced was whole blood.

The CDR3 is CASSQLWTGRGNEAFF. The CDR3 DNA is TGTGCCAGCAGCCAACTCTGGACAGGGAGAGGAAATGAAGCTTTCTTT. The rearrangement links TRBV14 to TRBJ1-1; 8 bases are a match to TRBD1. The junction had 12 bases not matched to a gene; V was cut back by 2 bases and J by 7 bases. The CDR3 is 16 amino acids. Germline CDR1 is SGHDN and CDR2 is FVKESK.